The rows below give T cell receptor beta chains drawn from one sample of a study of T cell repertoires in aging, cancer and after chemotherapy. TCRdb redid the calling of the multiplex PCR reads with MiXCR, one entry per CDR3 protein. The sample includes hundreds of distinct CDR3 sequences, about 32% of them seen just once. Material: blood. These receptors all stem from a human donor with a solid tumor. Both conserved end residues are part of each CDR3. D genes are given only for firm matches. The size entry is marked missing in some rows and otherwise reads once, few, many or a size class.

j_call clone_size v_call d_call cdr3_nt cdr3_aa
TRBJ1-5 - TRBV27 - TGTGCCAGCAGTTTAACCGGGGCGGACATTTTTAATCAGCCCCAGCATTTT CASSLTGADIFNQPQHF
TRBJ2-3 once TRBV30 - TGTGCCTGGGGAAAGGGCGGGGGCACAGATACGCAGTATTTT CAWGKGGGTDTQYF
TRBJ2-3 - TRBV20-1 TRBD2 TGCAGTGCTAGAGGGGAGGGTACAGATACGCAGTATTTT CSARGEGTDTQYF
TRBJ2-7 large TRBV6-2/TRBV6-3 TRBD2 TGTGCCAGCAGCGACCCCCTAGCGGGTACCTACGAGCAGTACTTC CASSDPLAGTYEQYF
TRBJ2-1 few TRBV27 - TGTGCCAGCAGCCTCGGGACAATGACCTACAATGAGCAGTTCTTC CASSLGTMTYNEQFF
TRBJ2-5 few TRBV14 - TGTGCCAGCAGCCAAGAGTGGGGCCAAGAGACCCAGTACTTC CASSQEWGQETQYF
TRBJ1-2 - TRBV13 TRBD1 TGTGCCAGCAGCTTAGTTCCGGGACAGGGCAACTATGGCTACACCTTC CASSLVPGQGNYGYTF
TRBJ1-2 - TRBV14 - TGTGCCAGCAGCCCCGCCCCCAGGGTCGCCTATGGCTACACCTTC CASSPAPRVAYGYTF
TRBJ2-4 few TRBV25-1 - TGTGCCAGCAGTCCCCGGGGTCAAAACATTCAGTACTTC CASSPRGQNIQYF
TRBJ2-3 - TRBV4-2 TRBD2 TGTGCCAGCAGCCAGACTAGCGGGTCCCTCACAGATACGCAGTATTTT CASSQTSGSLTDTQYF
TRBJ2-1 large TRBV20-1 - TGCAGTGCTAGCGGTGTCGGTTCCTACAATGAGCAGTTCTTC CSASGVGSYNEQFF
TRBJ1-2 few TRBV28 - TGTGCCAGCAGTCAGGGTAACGGCTATGGCTACACCTTC CASSQGNGYGYTF
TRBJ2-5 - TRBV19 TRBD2 TGTGCCAGTAGTAGGTCGGGAGGAGGAGGGGAGACCCAGTACTTC CASSRSGGGGETQYF
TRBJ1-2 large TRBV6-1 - TGTGCCAGCAGTGAAGGGTGGTCCGCGGGCTACACCTTC CASSEGWSAGYTF
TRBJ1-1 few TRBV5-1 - TGCGCCAGCAGAACCGGGAGCGGGTATAACACTGAAGCTTTCTTT CASRTGSGYNTEAFF
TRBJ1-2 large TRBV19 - TGTGCCAGTAGTATAGAGAACCCCCCAGGGTTATATGGCTACACCTTC CASSIENPPGLYGYTF
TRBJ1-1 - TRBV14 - TGTGCCAGCAGCCTCTCGACAGGCCGAAGGACTGAAGCTTTCTTT CASSLSTGRRTEAFF
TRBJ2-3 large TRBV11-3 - TGTGCCAGCAGCTCCCTCAGCACAGATACGCAGTATTTT CASSSLSTDTQYF
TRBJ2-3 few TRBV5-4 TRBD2 TGTGCCAGCAGCCCGGAGACGGGGGGGAGGACAGATACGCAGTATTTT CASSPETGGRTDTQYF
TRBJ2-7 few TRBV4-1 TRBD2 TGCGCCAGCAGCCTCCTAAGCGGGAGGGGATACGAGCAGTACTTC CASSLLSGRGYEQYF
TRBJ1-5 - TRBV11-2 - TGTGCCAGCAGCTTAGACAGGTATCAGACCCAGCATTTT CASSLDRYQTQHF
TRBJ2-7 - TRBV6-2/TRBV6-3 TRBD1 TGTGCCAGCACTTGGACAGGGGCCGCCTGCGAGCAGTACTTC CASTWTGAACEQYF
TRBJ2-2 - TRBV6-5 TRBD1 TGTGCCAGCAGTCCCTGGACAGGTCTGGTTGCCGGGGAGCTGTTTTTT CASSPWTGLVAGELFF
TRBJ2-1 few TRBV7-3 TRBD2 TGTGCCAGCAGCTTAGCTAGCGGGGGAGACGAGCAGTTCTTC CASSLASGGDEQFF
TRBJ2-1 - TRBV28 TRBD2 TGTGCCGCCGCACAGCGGGGCAATGAGCAGTTCTTC CAAAQRGNEQFF
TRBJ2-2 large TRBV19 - TGTGCCAGTAGTACGATCCCATTCGGGGCCGCCGGGGAGCTGTTTTTT CASSTIPFGAAGELFF
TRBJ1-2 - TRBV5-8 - TGTGCCAGCAGCTTGCGGGGGAACCCACTTGCCTATTATGGCTACACCTTC CASSLRGNPLAYYGYTF
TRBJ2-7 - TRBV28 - TGTGCCAGCATCCGTCTAAACTCCTACGAGCACTACTTC CASIRLNSYEHYF
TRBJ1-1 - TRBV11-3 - TGTGCCAGCACCTTGGGGTCGACCGGGGAAGCTTTCTTT CASTLGSTGEAFF
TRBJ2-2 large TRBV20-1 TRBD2 TGCAGTGCTAAGACTAGCGGGGCTGACACCGGGGAGCTGTTTTTT CSAKTSGADTGELFF
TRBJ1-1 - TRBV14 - TGTGCCAGCAGCCAAGATAATATCTTGCGGGGGACCACTGAAGCTTTCTTT CASSQDNILRGTTEAFF
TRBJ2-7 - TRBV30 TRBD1 TGTGCCTGGAGCCGGGACAGCGTAGAGCAGTACTTC CAWSRDSVEQYF
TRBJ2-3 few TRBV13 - TGTGCCAGCAGCTTCCCTCCTTTAACTAGCACAGATACGCAGTATTTT CASSFPPLTSTDTQYF
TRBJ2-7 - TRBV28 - TGTGCCAGCATCCGTCTAAACTCCTACGAGCAGTACTTC CASIRLNSYEQYF
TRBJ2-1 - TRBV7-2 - TGTGCCAGCAGCTTAGTTCTCGGGGAGCACAATGAGCAGTTCTTC CASSLVLGEHNEQFF
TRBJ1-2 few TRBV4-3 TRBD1 TGCGCCAGCAGCCAAGGACAGGGGTATGGCTACACCTTC CASSQGQGYGYTF
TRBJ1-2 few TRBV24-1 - TGTGCCACCAGCGAAACACCAACCGACAGAGTTTATGGCTACACCTTC CATSETPTDRVYGYTF
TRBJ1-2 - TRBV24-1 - TGTGCCTCGGCGCCCTCGGGGGGCTATGGCTACACCTTC CASAPSGGYGYTF
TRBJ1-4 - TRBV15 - TGTGCCACCAGCAGAGATCTACCCAGGGTAGAGTTTGAAAAACTGTTTTTT CATSRDLPRVEFEKLFF
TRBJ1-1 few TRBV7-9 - TGTGCCAGCAGCTTAGATGGCGGAATGGCTTTCTTT CASSLDGGMAFF
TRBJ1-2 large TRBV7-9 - TGTGCCAGCAGCTTTAACTCAGGGTATGGCTACACCTTC CASSFNSGYGYTF
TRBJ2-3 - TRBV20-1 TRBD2 TGCAGTGCTAGGACTAGCGGGATAGGGCCAGATACGCAGTATTTT CSARTSGIGPDTQYF
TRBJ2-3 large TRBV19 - TGTGCCAGTACCCTAGATGGCAGCACAGATACGCAGTATTTT CASTLDGSTDTQYF
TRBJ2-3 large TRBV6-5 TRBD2 TGTGCCAGCAGTCCGAACCTAGCGGGGGGAGCAGATACGCAGTATTTT CASSPNLAGGADTQYF
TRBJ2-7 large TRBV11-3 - TGTGCCAGCAGCCCAGGGTCCGAGCAGTACTTC CASSPGSEQYF
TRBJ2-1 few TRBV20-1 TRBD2 TGCAGTGCTAGAAAGCCCTTTCGCCTAGCGGCAACCAATAGGTTCTACAATGAGCAGTTCTTC CSARKPFRLAATNRFYNEQFF
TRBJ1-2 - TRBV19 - TGTGCCAGTAGTCCGCGGGACGCCACTAAGGATGGCTACACCTTC CASSPRDATKDGYTF
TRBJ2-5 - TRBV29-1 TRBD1 TGCAGCGTTGCAGGGGGCTTGGAGACCCAGTACTTC CSVAGGLETQYF
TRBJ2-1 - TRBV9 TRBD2 TGTGCCAGCAGCGTATCAGCGGGGGGGCAATATGAGCAGTTCTTC CASSVSAGGQYEQFF
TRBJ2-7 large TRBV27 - TGTGCCAGCAGTTGGGGATTGGGAGCCTACGAGCAGTACTTC CASSWGLGAYEQYF
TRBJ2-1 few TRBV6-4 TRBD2 TGTGCCAGCAGTGACTCGAGGACTAGCGGGGGGGCGGATGAGCAGTTCTTC CASSDSRTSGGADEQFF
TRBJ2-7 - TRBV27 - TGTGCCAGCAGTCTCACGGTAGGCGGAACCGAGTACTTC CASSLTVGGTEYF
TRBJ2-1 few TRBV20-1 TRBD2 TGCAGTGCTAGAGAGCTAGCGGGGGGACTCTCCTACAATGAGCAGTTCTTC CSARELAGGLSYNEQFF